The clone carrying this T cell receptor beta chain was recorded many times. Amplified regions were TCR beta CDR3 sequences from RNA transcripts. HTBI primers were employed in a first-round RT-PCR of the TCR CDR3. TCRdb reprocessed the multiplex PCR reads via MiXCR and lists one record per CDR3 protein. The table lists about 560,000 distinct CDR3 sequences, 15% to 18% of them singletons. This entry is derived from a study of T cells in Graves' hyperthyroidism and ophthalmopathy. Trimming took 1 base from V and 7 from J, leaving 8 bases between them. The CDR3 is 12 amino acids. Germline V CDR1 and CDR2: LGHDT, YNNKEL (reference sequence).

The source material was blood. This sequence was found in a woman aged 25 to 39 with Graves' hyperthyroidism. The chain employs TRBV3-1 and TRBJ2-7; no firm D call. CDR3 in DNA: TGTGCCAGCAGCCAAGGCTGGGGTGAGCAGTACTTC. Its translation: CASSQGWGEQYF.